These 13 T cell receptor beta chains were all obtained from the same sample, sequenced in a study of CD4 T cells in relation to SARS-CoV-2 and coronaviruses. Libraries were prepared by immunoSEQ multiplex PCR; TCRdb keeps only in-frame clonotypes and omits some of them. Of about 37,000 clones in the sample, 80% to 90% were seen once. Source material: memory CD4+ T cells from PBMCs. The receptor set was obtained from an adult with COVID-19.

The chain joins TRBV7-2 to TRBJ1-2; no definite D call. Per germline, CDR1 SGHTA and CDR2 FQGNSA. CDR3 length: 15 amino acids. Trimming stripped 1 base from V and 8 bases from J, with 17 bases between. The CDR3 DNA reads TGTGCCAGCAGCTTAGAACGGCACCCGGCGGGGGGCTACACCTTC. It yields the protein CASSLERHPAGGYTF.

The chain links TRBV30 to TRBJ1-4; D gene uncertain. Trimming left V 4 bases short and J 7 bases short, with 19 bases between. The CDR3 consists of 15 residues. Looked up from germline, CDR1 is GTSNPN and CDR2 is SVGIG (reference sequence). The DNA of the CDR3 is TGTGCCTGGAAAATTGGACGAAGGGTGGGTGAAAAACTGTTTTTT. It codes for CAWKIGRRVGEKLFF.

This chain uses TRBV30 with TRBJ2-3; 7 bases line up with TRBD2. This CDR3 contains 15 residues. Per the germline V gene, CDR1 is GTSNPN and CDR2 is SVGIG (reference sequence). V lost 2 bases to trimming and J lost 2 bases; unmatched junction nucleotides: 7. The chain's CDR3 is CAWSTWEGSTDTQYF. CDR3 sequence (DNA): TGTGCCTGGAGTACGTGGGAGGGCTCCACAGATACGCAGTATTTT.

The chain is built from TRBV18 and TRBJ2-7; the match to TRBD1 covers 8 bases. Trimming took 2 bases from V and 3 from J; bases not matched to a gene: 3. This CDR3 contains 14 residues. Germline CDR1 and CDR2: KGHSH and LQKENI. The chain's CDR3 is CASSPRTGNYEQYF. The CDR3 nucleotides are TGTGCCAGCTCACCAAGGACAGGGAACTACGAGCAGTACTTC. Full variable domain (outside the CDR3, taken from reference TRBV18 and TRBJ2-7): NAGVMQNPRHLVRRRGQEARLRCSPMKGHSHVYWYRQLPEEGLKFMVYLQKENIIDESGMPKERFSAEFPKEGPSILRIQQVVRGDSAAYFCASSPRTGNYEQYFGPGTRLTVT.

This sequence joins TRBV10-3 and TRBJ2-2; 12 bases line up with TRBD1. This CDR3 comprises 15 residues. V was clipped by 6 bases and J by 6 bases; unmatched bases: 5. Germline V gene data show CDR1 as ENHRY and CDR2 as SYGVKD. The CDR3 sequence: CAIRAGTGGAGELFF. The CDR3 DNA reads TGTGCCATCAGGGCCGGGACAGGGGGCGCCGGGGAGCTGTTTTTT.

The chain is built from TRBV6-1 and TRBJ1-5; TRBD1 is a possible D gene (5 bases). CDR1 is MNHNS, CDR2 SASEGT, per germline. The ends were cut back, 5 bases at V and 0 bases at J, with 11 bases in the middle. This CDR3 region has 15 residues. CDR3 in DNA: TGTGCCAGCAGTTTCAGGGAGAATAGCAATCAGCCCCAGCATTTT. Protein product: CASSFRENSNQPQHF.

The gene calls are TRBV18 and TRBJ2-3, with 7 bases matching TRBD1. V shed 6 bases and J 1 base; nucleotides not matched to a gene: 7. The CDR3 extends over 15 amino acids. CDR1 KGHSH and CDR2 LQKENI come from the germline V gene. CDR3 nucleotides: TGTGCCAGCTCGCCCCGGGACAGACGCACAGATACGCAGTATTTT. Translating gives CASSPRDRRTDTQYF.

This clone came up once. This chain uses TRBV5-1 with TRBJ2-3; D possibly corresponds to TRBD1 (5 bases). V lost 0 bases to trimming and J lost 15 bases, with 14 bases between them. In germline, CDR1 is SGHRS, CDR2 YFSETQ. The CDR3 is made up of 12 amino acids. CDR3 in DNA: TGCGCCAGCAGCTTGGGACAGAGCCCTGACTATTTT. This translates into CASSLGQSPDYF.

The chain is built from TRBV28 and TRBJ1-5, with no clear D. The germline gives CDR1 MDHEN, CDR2 SYDVKM. The V end lost 5 bases, the J end lost 5 bases, and 16 bases lay between the germline ends. The CDR3 is 15 residues long. DNA of the CDR3: TGTGCCAGCAGTAACCCCGGGTTCTGGGATCAGCCCCAGCATTTT. Protein: CASSNPGFWDQPQHF.

The CDR3 spells CASRPGQGNSGANVLTF. The CDR3 DNA reads as TGTGCCAGCAGGCCGGGACAGGGGAACTCTGGGGCCAACGTCCTGACTTTC. The V call is TRBV2, the J call TRBJ2-6, with TRBD1 matching 10 bases. Trimming at V came to 6 bases and at J to 0 bases, leaving 5 bases not matched to a gene. Per germline, CDR1 SNHLY and CDR2 FYNNEI. The CDR3 is 17 amino acids.

The chain joins TRBV7-3 to TRBJ2-3; TRBD2 aligns across 12 bases. J lost 10 bases, V lost 2 bases, and 10 bases had no gene match. CDR1 and CDR2 (germline): SGHTA, FQGTGA. The CDR3 totals 16 residues. CDR3: CASSLSGLAGSRAQYF. The CDR3 bases are TGTGCCAGCAGCTTATCCGGACTAGCGGGATCCAGGGCGCAGTATTTT.

The CDR3 sequence is CASSPPGQYGYTF. The CDR3 DNA sequence: TGTGCCAGCAGCCCCCCGGGGCAGTATGGCTACACCTTC. V gene TRBV7-9 combines with J gene TRBJ1-2, with D maybe TRBD1 (5 bases). Germline V lookup: CDR1 SEHNR, CDR2 FQNEAQ (reference sequence). This CDR3 has 13 amino acids. V lost 5 bases to trimming and J lost 5 bases, with 12 bases between them. The whole variable domain, remainder taken from reference TRBV7-9 and TRBJ1-2, is DTGVSQNPRHKITKRGQNVTFRCDPISEHNRLYWYRQTLGQGPEFLTYFQNEAQLEKSRLLSDRFSAERPKGSFSTLEIQRTEQGDSAMYLCASSPPGQYGYTFGSGTRLTVV.

The rearrangement joins TRBV18 to TRBJ1-4, with D possibly matching TRBD1 (6 bases). V was cut by 1 base and J by 7 bases, with 25 bases left in between. CDR1 is KGHSH, CDR2 LQKENI, per germline. The CDR3 runs 19 residues. The CDR3 spells CASSPRLTGPTREIEKLFF. CDR3 DNA sequence: TGTGCCAGCTCACCACGTCTAACAGGGCCCACTCGGGAGATTGAAAAACTGTTTTTT.